This T cell receptor beta chain derives from a study of cytomegalovirus exposure and HLA in healthy donors. Study-wide findings and caveats: Whilst most TCR sequences proved rare, a subset of public TCRs occurred across many donors. Looking again later, the authors saw that most CMV-associated TCR beta chains seemed HLA-restricted.

Of note for this clone: Its target is not known.

PCR was performed using 60 Vbeta and 13 Jbeta primers. Data came from immunoSEQ multiplex PCR; TCRdb stores just in-frame clones and leaves some out. The sample carries 190,000 or so clones, about 79% recorded once. Trimming took 1 base from V and 4 from J, leaving 7 bases between them. This CDR3 region has 14 residues. Germline CDR1 and CDR2: SGHTA and FQGNSA. This receptor was identified in a boy between 2 and 10 years old in good health and CMV-seronegative. The chain recombines TRBV7-2 with TRBJ2-2, with a possible D match to TRBD1 (5 bases). Source material: PBMCs. The CDR3 spells CASSLGQITGELFF. CDR3 DNA sequence: TGTGCCAGCAGCTTAGGACAGATCACCGGGGAGCTGTTTTTT.